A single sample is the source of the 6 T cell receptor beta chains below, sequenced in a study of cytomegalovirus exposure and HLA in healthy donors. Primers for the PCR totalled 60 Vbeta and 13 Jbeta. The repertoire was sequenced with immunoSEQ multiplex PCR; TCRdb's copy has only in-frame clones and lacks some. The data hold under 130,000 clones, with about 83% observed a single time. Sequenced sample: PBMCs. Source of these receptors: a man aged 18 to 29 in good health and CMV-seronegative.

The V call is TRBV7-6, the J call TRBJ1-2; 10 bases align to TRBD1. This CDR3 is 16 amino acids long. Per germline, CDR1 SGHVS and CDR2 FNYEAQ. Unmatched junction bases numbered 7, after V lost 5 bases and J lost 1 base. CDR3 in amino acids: CASSKSTGGVNYGYTF. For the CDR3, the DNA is TGTGCCAGCAGCAAATCGACAGGGGGCGTTAACTATGGCTACACCTTC.

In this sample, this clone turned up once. The CDR3 here is CASSESPGGLETQYF. The CDR3 DNA is TGTGCCAGCAGTGAATCCCCGGGAGGGCTGGAGACCCAGTACTTC. V and J are TRBV6-4 and TRBJ2-5; 8 bases agree with TRBD2. J gave up 5 bases and V 3 bases, and 8 bases lay outside the gene matches. The germline CDR1 and CDR2 sequences are MRHNA and SNTAGT. This CDR3 comprises 15 residues.

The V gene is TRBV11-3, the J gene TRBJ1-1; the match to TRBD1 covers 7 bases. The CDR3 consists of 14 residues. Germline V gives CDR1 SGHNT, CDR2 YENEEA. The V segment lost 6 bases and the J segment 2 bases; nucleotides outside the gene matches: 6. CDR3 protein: CASRRGTVNTEAFF. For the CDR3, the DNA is TGTGCCAGCAGACGCGGGACAGTTAACACTGAAGCTTTCTTT.

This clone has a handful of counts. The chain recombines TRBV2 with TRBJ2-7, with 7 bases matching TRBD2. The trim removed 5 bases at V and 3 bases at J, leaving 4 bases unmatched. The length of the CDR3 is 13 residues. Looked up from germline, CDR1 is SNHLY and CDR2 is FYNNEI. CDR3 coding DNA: TGTGCCAGCAGTCGGGCTAGCGGCTACGAGCAGTACTTC. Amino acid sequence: CASSRASGYEQYF.

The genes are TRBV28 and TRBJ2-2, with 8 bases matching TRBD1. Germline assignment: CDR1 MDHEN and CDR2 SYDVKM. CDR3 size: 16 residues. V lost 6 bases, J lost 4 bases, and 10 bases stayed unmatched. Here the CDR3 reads CASRSGQGLGTGELFF. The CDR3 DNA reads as TGTGCCAGCAGATCTGGACAGGGATTGGGCACCGGGGAGCTGTTTTTT.

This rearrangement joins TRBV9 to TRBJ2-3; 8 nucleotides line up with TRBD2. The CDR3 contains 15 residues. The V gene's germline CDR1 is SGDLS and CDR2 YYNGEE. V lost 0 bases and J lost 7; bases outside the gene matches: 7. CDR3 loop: CASSVAQREGNTQYF. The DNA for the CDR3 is TGTGCCAGCAGCGTAGCTCAACGGGAGGGGAATACGCAGTATTTT.